This TCR beta chain was documented in a study of blood T cell repertoires in COVID-19. The wider study: The United States, Italy and Spain were the sources of the acute and convalescent COVID-19 samples. PBMCs, B-cell-depleted T cells, or T cells provided the cDNA or gDNA that made up the material.

The germline CDR1 and CDR2 sequences are MNHNS and SASEGT. The CDR3 is made up of 14 amino acids. Trimming pared 0 bases from V and 4 bases from J, leaving 10 bases between. Original processing notes: Amplification with reference gene primers provided the estimates of nucleated cell counts. The table came from immunoSEQ multiplex PCR; TCRdb's copy has only in-frame clones and leaves some out. The V and J calls and the clone size are those of that table, but D and trimming were determined from the DNA. Among a few hundred thousand clones, under 90% were seen once, and the ten largest hold approximately 3.1%.

Sequencing used peripheral blood. The clonotype originates from a woman aged 18-29 years with acute or convalescent COVID-19. The chain couples TRBV6-1 to TRBJ2-7, with D tentatively TRBD1 (5 bases). DNA of the CDR3: TGTGCCAGCAGTGAAGCCCCACGACAGTACGAGCAGTACTTC. Its translation: CASSEAPRQYEQYF.